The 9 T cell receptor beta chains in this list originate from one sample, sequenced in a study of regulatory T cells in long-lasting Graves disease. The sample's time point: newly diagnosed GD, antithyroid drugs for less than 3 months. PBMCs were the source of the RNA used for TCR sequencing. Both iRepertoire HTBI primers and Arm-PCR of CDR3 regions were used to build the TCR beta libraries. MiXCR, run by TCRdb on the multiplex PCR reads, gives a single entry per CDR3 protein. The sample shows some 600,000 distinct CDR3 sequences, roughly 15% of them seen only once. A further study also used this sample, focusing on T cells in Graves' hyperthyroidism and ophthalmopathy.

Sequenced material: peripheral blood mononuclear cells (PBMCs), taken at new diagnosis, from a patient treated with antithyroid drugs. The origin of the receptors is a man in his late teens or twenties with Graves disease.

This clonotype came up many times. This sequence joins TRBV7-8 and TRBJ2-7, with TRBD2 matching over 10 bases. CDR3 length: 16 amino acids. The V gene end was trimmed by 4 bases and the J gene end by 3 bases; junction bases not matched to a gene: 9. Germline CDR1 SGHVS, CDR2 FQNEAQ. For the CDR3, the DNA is TGTGCCAGCAGCTCCCGCAAGCGGGAGGGCCTCTACGAGCAGTACTTC. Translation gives CASSSRKREGLYEQYF.

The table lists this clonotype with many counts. CDR3 residues: CASSFFASNYGYTF. The CDR3 DNA sequence: TGTGCCAGCAGCTTCTTTGCCTCGAACTATGGCTACACCTTC. V gene TRBV3-1 combines with J gene TRBJ1-2; D ambiguous. The germline V and J ends were trimmed by 5 bases and 2 bases, with 12 bases remaining between them. Germline V gene data show CDR1 as LGHDT and CDR2 as YNNKEL (reference sequence). This CDR3 has 14 residues.

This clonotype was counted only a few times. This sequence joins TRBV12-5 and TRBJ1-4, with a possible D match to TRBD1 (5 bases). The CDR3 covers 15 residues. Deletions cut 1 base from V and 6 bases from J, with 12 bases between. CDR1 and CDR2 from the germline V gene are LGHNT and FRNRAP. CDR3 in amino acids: CASGLGTGRDEKLFF. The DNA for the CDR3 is TGTGCTAGTGGTTTGGGGACGGGACGGGATGAAAAACTGTTTTTT.

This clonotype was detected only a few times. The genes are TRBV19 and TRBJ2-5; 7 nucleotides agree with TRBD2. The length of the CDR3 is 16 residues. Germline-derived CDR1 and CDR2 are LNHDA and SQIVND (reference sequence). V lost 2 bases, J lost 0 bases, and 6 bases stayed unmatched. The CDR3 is CASSIRGAGNQETQYF. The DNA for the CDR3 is TGTGCCAGTAGTATAAGAGGAGCGGGAAACCAAGAGACCCAGTACTTC.

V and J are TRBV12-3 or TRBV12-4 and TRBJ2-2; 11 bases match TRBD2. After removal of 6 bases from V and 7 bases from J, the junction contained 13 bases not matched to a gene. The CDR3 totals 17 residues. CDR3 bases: TGTGCCAGCAGCCGTATAGCGGGAGGGGGGTTTGTCGGGGAGCTGTTTTTT. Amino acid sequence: CASSRIAGGGFVGELFF.

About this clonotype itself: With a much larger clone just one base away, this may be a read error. CDR3 in DNA: TGTGCCACGATGACAGGGGTCAATCAGCCCCGGCATTTT. It encodes CATMTGVNQPRHF. The V gene is TRBV6-1, the J gene TRBJ1-5, with 8 bases lining up with TRBD1. This CDR3 is built from 13 residues. Germline CDR1 MNHNS, CDR2 SASEGT.

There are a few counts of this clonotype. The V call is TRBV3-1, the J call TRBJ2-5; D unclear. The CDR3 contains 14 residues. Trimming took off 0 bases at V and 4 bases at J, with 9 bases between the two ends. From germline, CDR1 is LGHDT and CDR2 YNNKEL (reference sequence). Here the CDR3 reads CASSQDTGGETQYF. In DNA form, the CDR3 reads TGTGCCAGCAGCCAAGATACGGGCGGAGAGACCCAGTACTTC.

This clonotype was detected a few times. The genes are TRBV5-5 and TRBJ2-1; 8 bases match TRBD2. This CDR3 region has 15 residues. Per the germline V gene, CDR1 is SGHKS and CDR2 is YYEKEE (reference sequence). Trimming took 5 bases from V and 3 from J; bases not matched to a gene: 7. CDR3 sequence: CASRTGRARYNEQFF. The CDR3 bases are TGTGCCAGCAGAACCGGGAGGGCGCGCTACAATGAGCAGTTCTTC.

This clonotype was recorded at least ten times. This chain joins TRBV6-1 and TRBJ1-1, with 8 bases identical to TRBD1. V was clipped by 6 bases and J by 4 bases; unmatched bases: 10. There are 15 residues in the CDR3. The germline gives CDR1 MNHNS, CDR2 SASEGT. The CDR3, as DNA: TGTGCCAGCAGACCGCCCACTACAGGGGGCACTGAAGCTTTCTTT. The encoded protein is CASRPPTTGGTEAFF.